This T cell receptor beta chain is from a study of blood T cell repertoires in COVID-19. The table came from immunoSEQ multiplex PCR; TCRdb's copy has only in-frame clones and leaves some out. The table has approximately 250,000 clones, 85% to 90% seen once. The germline gives CDR1 LGHNA, CDR2 YNFKEQ. The CDR3 consists of 13 residues. The V gene end was trimmed by 4 bases and the J gene end by 8 bases; junction bases not matched to a gene: 6. This receptor was identified in a young woman with acute COVID-19. The specimen sequenced was PBMCs or T cells enriched from blood (not recorded which). The rearrangement joins TRBV4-2 to TRBJ1-2; 8 bases match TRBD1. The DNA of the CDR3 is TGTGCCAGCAGCCCGGGACAGGCGCTGGGCTACACCTTC. Translating gives CASSPGQALGYTF.